Each of the 25 T cell receptor beta chains below was sequenced from the same sample in a study of identical twins. TCRdb used MiXCR to reprocess the 5' RACE reads, holding one entry per CDR3 protein. The repertoire holds nearly 650,000 distinct CDR3 sequences, with roughly 7.2% as singletons. This same sample was also part of a study on yellow fever vaccine responses in identical twins.

The material sequenced was PBMCs. These receptor sequences come from a woman aged 18-29 years in good health.

In this sample, this clonotype turned up many times. V usage is TRBV6-2 or TRBV6-3 and J usage is TRBJ1-2; no firm D call. V lost 6 bases and J 4 bases, leaving 3 bases between the germline ends. The CDR3 length is 10 residues. The V gene's germline CDR1 is MNHEY and CDR2 SVGEGT. DNA of the CDR3: TGTGCCAGCAGCGGCTATGGCTACACCTTC. Its protein is CASSGYGYTF.

The chain uses TRBV24-1 and TRBJ2-2; D is perhaps TRBD1 or TRBD2 (5 bases each). Germline lookup yields CDR1 KGHDR and CDR2 SFDVKD. Trimming removed 7 bases from V and 0 bases from J, with 11 bases in between. The CDR3 runs to 15 residues. CDR3 protein: CATSGTEPNTGELFF. CDR3 DNA sequence: TGTGCCACCAGCGGGACCGAGCCGAACACCGGGGAGCTGTTTTTT.

This clonotype has more than one count but fewer than ten. V usage is TRBV2 and J usage is TRBJ2-7; the D gene is possibly TRBD2 (6 bases). V gave up 7 bases and J gave up 5 bases, with 12 bases separating them. The CDR3 covers 12 residues. Germline lookup yields CDR1 SNHLY and CDR2 FYNNEI. CDR3 in amino acids: CASNAGYDEQYV. DNA of the CDR3: TGTGCCAGCAATGCGGGGTACGACGAGCAGTACGTC.

This clonotype has only a few counts. The chain links TRBV7-9 to TRBJ2-1; 7 positions match TRBD2. Germline assignment: CDR1 SEHNR and CDR2 FQNEAQ (reference sequence). The CDR3 extends over 15 amino acids. Losses at the gene ends were 6 bases for V and 8 bases for J; bases not matched to a gene: 13. CDR3: CASSQREGSRYEQFF. Here the CDR3 DNA reads TGTGCCAGCAGTCAAAGGGAGGGGAGTCGGTATGAGCAGTTCTTC. The full variable domain, with the rest looked up from reference TRBV7-9 and TRBJ2-1, is DTGVSQNPRHKITKRGQNVTFRCDPISEHNRLYWYRQTLGQGPEFLTYFQNEAQLEKSRLLSDRFSAERPKGSFSTLEIQRTEQGDSAMYLCASSQREGSRYEQFFGPGTRLTVL.

This clonotype was seen at least ten times. This rearrangement joins TRBV5-1 to TRBJ2-5, with no clear D. Germline-derived CDR1 and CDR2 are SGHRS and YFSETQ. Trimming took 0 bases from V and 3 from J, leaving 9 bases between them. The length of the CDR3 is 14 residues. The CDR3 sequence is CASSLVSEKETQYF. CDR3 coding DNA: TGCGCCAGCAGCTTGGTGTCCGAAAAAGAGACCCAGTACTTC.

The chain has TRBV11-2 and TRBJ2-7; 7 bases match TRBD2. V was clipped by 4 bases and J by 4 bases; unmatched bases: 10. Germline V lookup: CDR1 SGHAT, CDR2 FQNNGV. The CDR3 length is 15 residues. CDR3 region: CASSCDRDYQYEQYV. DNA of the CDR3: TGTGCCAGCAGCTGCGACCGGGACTACCAATACGAGCAGTACGTC.

This clonotype was observed many times. The chain recombines TRBV4-1 with TRBJ2-1; TRBD2 aligns across 11 bases. V lost 3 bases and J lost 5; bases outside the gene matches: 6. Germline CDR1 is MGHRA and CDR2 is YSYEKL. This CDR3 is 16 amino acids long. The CDR3 DNA reads TGCGCCAGCAGCCATACCCCGGGACTAGCGGACAATGAGCAGTTCTTC. It codes for CASSHTPGLADNEQFF.

The chain links TRBV21-1 to TRBJ1-6. TRBV21-1 is flagged as a pseudogene. The CDR3 extends over 18 amino acids. The CDR3 region is CANSKGAQSDLWDSPLHF. CDR3 bases: TGTGCCAACAGCAAAGGTGCGCAAAGCGATCTGTGGGATTCACCCCTCCACTTT.

There are a few counts of this clonotype. This rearrangement joins TRBV14 to TRBJ1-6; D not resolved. V shed 0 bases and J shed 6 bases, with 9 bases lying between them. The germline V gene encodes CDR1 SGHDN and CDR2 FVKESK. This CDR3 has 15 amino acids. CDR3 DNA: TGTGCCAGCAGCCAAGACACGGGCTTTAATTCACCCCTCCACTTT. It is translated as CASSQDTGFNSPLHF.

The chain links TRBV12-3 or TRBV12-4 to TRBJ2-2; D is ambiguous. This CDR3 has 14 residues. V gave up 4 bases and J gave up 5 bases, with 11 bases separating them. CDR3: CASSSLDPTGELFF. CDR3 nucleotide sequence: TGTGCCAGCAGTTCCCTGGACCCAACCGGGGAGCTGTTTTTT.

In its sample, this clonotype was seen a few times. V usage is TRBV2 and J usage is TRBJ2-4; 11 bases align to TRBD1. CDR1 is SNHLY and CDR2 is FYNNEI in the germline V gene. The CDR3 sequence is 15 residues long. With V trimmed by 3 bases and J by 6 bases, 4 bases remained unmatched. CDR3 loop: CASSEEGTGGNIQYF. The CDR3 DNA sequence: TGTGCCAGCAGTGAGGAGGGGACAGGGGGAAACATTCAGTACTTC. The full variable domain, completed using reference TRBV2 and TRBJ2-4, is EPEVTQTPSHQVTQMGQEVILRCVPISNHLYFYWYRQILGQKVEFLVSFYNNEISEKSEIFDDQFSVERPDGSNFTLKIRSTKLEDSAMYFCASSEEGTGGNIQYFGAGTRLSVL.

This clonotype was recorded at least ten times. The rearrangement uses TRBV12-3 or TRBV12-4 and TRBJ1-1, with D possibly TRBD1 on 6 matching bases. V gave up 2 bases and J gave up 2 bases, with 9 bases separating them. The CDR3 is made up of 14 amino acids. CDR3 coding DNA: TGTGCCAGCAGTTTATGGGGGCTAAACACTGAAGCTTTCTTT. It codes for CASSLWGLNTEAFF.

Ten or more counts support this clonotype. The chain employs TRBV5-6 and TRBJ1-6; possibly TRBD1 for D (5 bases). CDR1 and CDR2 from the germline V gene are SGHDT and YYEEEE. The CDR3 extends over 14 amino acids. Trimming cost V 1 base and J 7 bases, with 9 bases left between them. CDR3 DNA: TGTGCCAGCAGCTTGAGACAGATAAATTCACCCCTCCACTTT. Its protein is CASSLRQINSPLHF. Variable domain in full (rest from reference TRBV5-6 and TRBJ1-6): DAGVTQSPTHLIKTRGQQVTLRCSPKSGHDTVSWYQQALGQGPQFIFQYYEEEERQRGNFPDRFSGHQFPNYSSELNVNALLLGDSALYLCASSLRQINSPLHFGNGTRLTVT.

This clonotype was recorded at least ten times. V gene TRBV6-2 or TRBV6-3 combines with J gene TRBJ1-5; D unresolved. The V gene lost 6 bases and the J gene lost 5 bases, with 11 bases spanning the gap. This CDR3 is 13 amino acids long. Germline V gene sequence: CDR1 MNHEY, CDR2 SVGEGT. The CDR3 region is CASRGSNHQPQHF. The CDR3 DNA follows: TGTGCCAGCAGAGGATCGAACCATCAGCCCCAGCATTTT.

This clonotype was picked up a small number of times. The J gene is TRBJ2-7, the V gene TRBV18; D remains unclear. Germline CDR1 is KGHSH and CDR2 is LQKENI. With 2 bases removed from V and 3 bases from J, the gap between germline ends came to 11 bases. The CDR3 extends over 14 amino acids. This chain's CDR3 is CASSPGRRDYEQYF. As DNA, the CDR3 is TGTGCCAGCTCACCAGGACGAAGAGACTACGAGCAGTACTTC.

Ten or more counts support this clonotype. The chain joins TRBV5-1 to TRBJ1-1; no definite D call. The ends were cut back, 7 bases at V and 1 base at J, with 8 bases in the middle. The CDR3 is made up of 12 amino acids. Looked up from germline, CDR1 is SGHRS and CDR2 is YFSETQ. In nucleotides, the CDR3 is TGCGCCAGCGGATGGGGGAACACTGAAGCTTTCTTT. Amino acids: CASGWGNTEAFF.

The CDR3 bases are TGCGCCAGCAACAATCAAGAGGAGGCCACTGAAGCTTTCTTT. It specifies CASNNQEEATEAFF. This rearrangement joins TRBV5-1 to TRBJ1-1; D not certain. V dropped 6 bases and J dropped 4 bases, with 16 bases sitting between them. Germline CDR1 and CDR2: SGHRS and YFSETQ. The CDR3 has 14 residues.

This clonotype was seen repeatedly, ten times or more. Germline and junction disagree at one end, which may indicate a read error. The chain employs TRBV12-3 or TRBV12-4 and TRBJ2-6; the D is unclear. This CDR3 spans 14 amino acids. The CDR3 nucleotides read TGCGCCAGCAGCGTATCCTCTGGGGCCAACGTCCTGACTTTC. It is translated as CASSVSSGANVLTF.

This clonotype was counted ten times or more. V gene TRBV6-4 combines with J gene TRBJ1-2; the D gene is possibly TRBD1 (5 bases). V lost 6 bases, J lost 2 bases, and 13 bases lay in between. Germline V lookup: CDR1 MRHNA, CDR2 SNTAGT. CDR3 length equals 14 residues. The CDR3 region has the DNA TGTGCCAGCAGCGCAACCGGGACGAACTATGGCTACACCTTC. Protein sequence: CASSATGTNYGYTF.

This clonotype was counted between two and nine times. The rearrangement uses TRBV5-5 and TRBJ1-1, with D unclear. Germline assignment: CDR1 SGHKS and CDR2 YYEKEE (reference sequence). Trimming removed 2 bases at V and 3 bases at J, with 11 bases between. The CDR3 spans 14 residues. This CDR3 reads CASSFIGRDTEAFF. For the CDR3, the DNA is TGTGCCAGCAGCTTTATTGGCAGAGACACTGAAGCTTTCTTT.

In this sample, this clonotype turned up many times. The gene calls are TRBV12-3 or TRBV12-4 and TRBJ2-3, with D possibly being TRBD2 (6 bases). CDR3 size: 13 residues. V was pared by 4 bases and J by 5 bases, with 10 bases between. CDR3 sequence (DNA): TGTGCCAGCAGTTCTAGCGCGGAAGATACGCAGTATTTT. This gives the protein CASSSSAEDTQYF.

Only a few counts were recorded for this clonotype. This chain links TRBV7-9 with TRBJ1-4; D remains ambiguous. Germline assignment: CDR1 SEHNR and CDR2 FQNEAQ (reference sequence). The CDR3 runs to 13 residues. Trimming shortened V by 5 bases and J by 12 bases, and 16 bases separated the two germline ends. CDR3 nucleotides: TGTGCCAGCAGCCCATACCCTGGGAAGGAACTGTTTTTT. Encoded protein: CASSPYPGKELFF.

This clonotype was picked up a small number of times. V is TRBV2 and J is TRBJ2-2, with D maybe TRBD1 (7 bases). The CDR3 runs to 16 residues. CDR1 is SNHLY and CDR2 is FYNNEI in the germline V gene. Trimming took off 5 bases at V and 6 bases at J, with 19 bases between the two ends. The CDR3, as DNA: TGTGCCAGCAGTACGCGGGACAGCGCAACCCCCGGGGAGCTGTTTTTT. The encoded protein is CASSTRDSATPGELFF.

This clonotype was found once. V gene TRBV11-2 combines with J gene TRBJ1-6; the D gene is possibly TRBD1 (5 bases). V lost 1 base to trimming and J lost 12 bases, with 13 bases between them. Germline-derived CDR1 and CDR2 are SGHAT and FQNNGV. The CDR3 is made up of 14 amino acids. In DNA, the CDR3 is TGTGCCAGCAGCTTAGGGGGCGCGGGTGTACCCCTCCACTTT. Translating it yields CASSLGGAGVPLHF.

Details on this clonotype: Being one base from a much bigger clone, this may be a read error. The gene calls are TRBV20-1 and TRBJ2-1; 8 bases are a match to TRBD2. The CDR3 runs to 15 residues. Germline-derived CDR1 and CDR2 are DFQATT and SNEGSKA (reference sequence). CDR3 protein: CSASTPGLVNNQQFF. The CDR3 DNA sequence: TGCAGTGCTAGCACTCCGGGACTAGTGAACAATCAGCAGTTCTTC.